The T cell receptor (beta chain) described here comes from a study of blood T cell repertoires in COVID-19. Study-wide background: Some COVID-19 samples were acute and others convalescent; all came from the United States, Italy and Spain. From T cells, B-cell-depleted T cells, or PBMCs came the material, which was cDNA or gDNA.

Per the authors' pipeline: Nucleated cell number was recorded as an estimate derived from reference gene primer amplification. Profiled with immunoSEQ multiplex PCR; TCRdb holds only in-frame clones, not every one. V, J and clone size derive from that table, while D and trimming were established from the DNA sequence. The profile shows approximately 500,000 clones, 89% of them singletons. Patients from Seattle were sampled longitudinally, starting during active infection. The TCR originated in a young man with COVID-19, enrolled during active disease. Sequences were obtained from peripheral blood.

CDR3 sequence: CASSQRDRDSYEQYF. CDR3 coding DNA: TGCGCCAGCAGCCAAAGGGACAGGGATTCCTACGAGCAGTACTTC. The V call is TRBV4-1, the J call TRBJ2-7; 9 bases align to TRBD1. V lost 2 bases to trimming and J lost 1 base; unmatched junction nucleotides: 3. Germline CDR1 and CDR2: MGHRA and YSYEKL. This CDR3 comprises 15 residues.